The T cell receptor (beta chain) described here comes from a study of beta chain features in type 1 diabetes (dated by TCRdb to between 2018 and 2020). About the full investigation: No differences in mean age, gender distribution, total cell number or subset yield were found between patients and healthy donors. A total of approximately 99,000,000 sorted cells were examined across all samples, and RNA yield correlated strongly with the number of cells per subset. The study compared TCRB repertoires of sorted circulating CD4+ T cell subsets between recently diagnosed type 1 diabetes patients and matched healthy donors. Regulatory and stem cell-like memory subsets were obtained from only 8 patients and roughly 8 healthy donors, while naive and central memory subsets were obtained from all 30 or so donors. Paper-wide results and their limitations: PCR might favor shorter templates, but patient and control samples were amplified and corrected together, so any skew would affect both groups equally. Type 1 diabetes patients showed a moderate but significant shortening of TCRB CDR3 length in all four CD4+ subsets. Because the HLA sub-analyses included only small numbers of individuals, any influence of HLA type on TCRB rearrangement was left unresolved. The naive, central memory and regulatory TCRB repertoires appeared to resemble one another more closely among patients than among healthy donors. At VDJ recombination sites, patients with type 1 diabetes made fewer insertions and deleted more nucleotides, a pattern implying thymic rearrangement abnormalities. Because cDNA was sequenced instead of genomic DNA, highly expressing activated cells could be over-represented, though the groups showed no difference in activation or CD3 levels.

The CDR3 goes from the cysteine to the phenylalanine over 13 residues. The only DNA kept is the CDR3, 39 bases in frame from the first base. Trimming removed 1 base from V and 3 bases from J; the gene matches leave 2 bases unexplained. The germline V gene (reference sequence) specifies GTSNPN as CDR1 and SVGIG as CDR2. The entire amount of isolated RNA was reverse transcribed using the High Capacity cDNA Reverse Transcription Kit, so the sequenced TCRB transcripts were expressed ones. Deep immunoSEQ sequencing was applied to naive, central memory and regulatory T cell samples, giving an average of approximately 3.8 million total reads per sample. Sorted cells were lysed in RLT buffer and RNA was extracted with DNase-treated RNeasy Micro or Mini kits, depending on cell number. To prevent cross-contamination, every cell subset was processed on its own, while patient and healthy donor samples were processed together. The immunoSEQ multiplex PCR was used to amplify TCRB sequences from cDNA, yielding 87-bp fragments that span the CDR3 region. Sequencing of the amplicons was performed on the Illumina HiSeq platform. The authors processed their data as follows. Synthetic template baselines were used to correct PCR bias computationally, reads within Hamming distance 2 were collapsed, and singletons that could not be merged were discarded. By aligning reads against IMGT, V, D and J genes, CDR3 length, and insertions or deletions at six rearrangement sites were assigned. Within each subset, clonotype counts were normalized to sorted cell number, after which true diversity and Gini coefficients were computed with the tcR R package. The overlap coefficient, calculated on TCRB nucleotide sequences, was used to measure repertoire sharing. Out-of-frame TCRB sequences from naive cells were analyzed as a proxy for the pre-selection repertoire. The table comes from immuneACCESS by way of TCRdb, which keeps in-frame sequences with V and J called. Part of the clones is missing from these tables; in studies checked, under half for an unresolved V gene and the rest for unknown reasons. V and J calls plus clone size are reproduced from that table; the DNA served to infer D and trimming. The table for this sample lists some 640,000 clones; over 12% of them were counted only once. The biggest ten clones account for 0.035% to 0.045% of the sample.

Each donor gave one peripheral blood draw, averaging around 0.11 L, which was collected into heparinised tubes. A BD FACSAria II and a panel including CD45RO, CCR7, CD25, CD127, CD95 and CD27 were used to sort naive, central memory, regulatory and stem cell-like memory CD4+ T cells. Every sorted population had a purity above 95%. Right away, PBMCs were isolated by Lymphoprep density gradient centrifugation and were stained directly, with no culture step. So that batch effects would be minimized, each experiment stained and sorted samples in pairs, pairing one healthy donor with one patient. This clone has more than one count but fewer than ten. There is no known antigen for this receptor. No much larger clone is present one base from it, and per-base qualities are unavailable.

The sequenced sample consisted of naive CD4+ T cells from blood. Reading the label with the study, this specimen's cell subset or site is: true naive CD4+ T cells. The sequence joins TRBV30 to TRBJ2-7, with 8 bases in between that match TRBD2. This receptor was taken from a man between 18 and 35 years old with type 1 diabetes. CDR3 loop: CAWSGRGGYEQYF. The sequenced DNA: TGTGCCTGGAGTGGCCGGGGGGGCTACGAGCAGTACTTC.